The 31 T cell receptor beta chains below all came from one sample that was sequenced in a study of CXCR3-negative and CXCR3-positive naive CD8 T cells. The study made its TRB cDNA libraries by 5' RACE, adding UMI labels. TCRdb re-called the 5' RACE reads, yielding one record per CDR3 amino acid sequence without DNA. This repertoire includes 65,000 to 75,000 distinct CDR3 sequences. Study results and caveats: Hydrophobicity was higher for TRB CDR3s found in CXCR3-positive naive cells than in CXCR3-negative naive cells.

These receptors' antigens are unknown. The sample was naive CXCR3+ CD8+ T cells from blood. Subset indicated: CD45RO-CCR7+CD27+CD95- naive CD8+ T cells expressing CXCR3 (TNR3+). Source of these receptors: a human donor in good health. Some clones in this sample may be carry-over from other donors' samples.

V gene TRBV14 combines with J gene TRBJ2-3; TCRdb lists TRBD2, though no DNA is available to test this call. The CDR3 loop spans 15 amino acids. Germline V gene lookup returns CDR1 SGHDN and CDR2 FVKESK. This chain's CDR3 is CASSQETSSADTQYF.

This chain connects TRBV3-1 to TRBJ2-3; checking the TCRdb D call of TRBD1 is not possible without DNA. The CDR3 runs 20 residues. CDR1 and CDR2 from the germline V gene are LGHDT and YNNKEL (reference sequence). This CDR3 reads CASSQVSRGETGGVTDTQYF.

The chain has TRBV5-5 and TRBJ1-5; without DNA, the TCRdb call of TRBD1 cannot be checked. Germline V lookup: CDR1 SGHKS, CDR2 YYEKEE (reference sequence). The CDR3 sequence is 15 residues long. The CDR3 sequence is CASSVYGQGNQPQHF. Filled out from reference TRBV5-5 and TRBJ1-5, the complete variable domain reads DAGVTQSPTHLIKTRGQQVTLRCSPISGHKSVSWYQQVLGQGPQFIFQYYEKEERGRGNFPDRFSARQFPNYSSELNVNALLLGDSALYLCASSVYGQGNQPQHFGDGTRLSIL.

V usage is TRBV27 and J usage is TRBJ1-1; checking the TCRdb D call of TRBD1 is not possible without DNA. Germline V gene sequence: CDR1 MNHEY, CDR2 SMNVEV (reference sequence). The CDR3 length is 14 residues. This CDR3 is CASSSTGANTEAFF.

The chain combines TRBV29-1 with TRBJ2-7; TCRdb indicates TRBD1, and absent DNA this call remains unverified. The CDR3 extends over 14 amino acids. In germline, CDR1 is SQVTM, CDR2 ANQGSEA. CDR3 residues: CSVGDGQILYEQYF.

The J gene is TRBJ2-7, the V gene TRBV6-2 or TRBV6-3; TCRdb's D gene call, TRBD1, goes unchecked for lack of DNA. The CDR3 length is 14 residues. In germline, CDR1 is MNHEY, CDR2 SVGEGT. This CDR3 reads CASSYATGLEEQYF.

The rearrangement uses TRBV7-2 and TRBJ1-2; as DNA is missing, the TRBD1 call by TCRdb cannot be tested. Germline CDR1 SGHTA, CDR2 FQGNSA. The CDR3 is made up of 15 amino acids. CDR3 region: CASSLISGTGDGYTF.

The chain recombines TRBV7-9 with TRBJ2-7; the TRBD2 assignment by TCRdb is unverifiable without DNA. CDR3 size: 14 residues. Germline lookup yields CDR1 SEHNR and CDR2 FQNEAQ (reference sequence). The CDR3 reads CASSIGQTDYEQYF.

The J gene is TRBJ2-1, the V gene TRBV15; the D gene TCRdb calls, TRBD1, cannot be checked with no DNA. This CDR3 has 17 amino acids. The germline V gene encodes CDR1 LNHNV and CDR2 YYDKDF (reference sequence). The CDR3 here is CATSRELTESSYNEQFF.

The chain's CDR3 is CASSPEGNEQFF. The V call is TRBV7-2, the J call TRBJ2-1; as DNA is missing, the TRBD2 call by TCRdb cannot be tested. CDR1 and CDR2 from the germline V gene are SGHTA and FQGNSA. CDR3 length: 12 residues.

The chain uses TRBV20-1 and TRBJ1-2; TCRdb returns TRBD1, unconfirmable since there is no DNA. Germline V gene sequence: CDR1 DFQATT, CDR2 SNEGSKA (reference sequence). The CDR3 length is 15 residues. The CDR3 protein is CSARDYDRATYGYTF.

The CDR3 here is CASSYQSSGNTIYF. This sequence joins TRBV28 and TRBJ1-3. The CDR3 totals 14 residues. The germline V gene has CDR1 MDHEN and CDR2 SYDVKM. The variable domain in full, with the rest retrieved from reference TRBV28 and TRBJ1-3, is DVKVTQSSRYLVKRTGEKVFLECVQDMDHENMFWYRQDPGLGLRLIYFSYDVKMKEKGDIPEGYSVSREKKERFSLILESASTNQTSMYLCASSYQSSGNTIYFGEGSWLTVV.

The gene calls are TRBV20-1 and TRBJ1-1. The length of the CDR3 is 16 residues. CDR1 DFQATT and CDR2 SNEGSKA come from the germline V gene (reference sequence). CDR3 loop: CSARDSGETMNTEAFF.

The rearrangement joins TRBV20-1 to TRBJ1-1. The CDR3 runs to 12 residues. Germline lookup yields CDR1 DFQATT and CDR2 SNEGSKA (reference sequence). The CDR3 protein is CSASEGRTEAFF.

The chain has TRBV28 and TRBJ2-1; absent DNA, TCRdb's TRBD1 call cannot be checked. This CDR3 comprises 17 residues. Germline V gene sequence: CDR1 MDHEN, CDR2 SYDVKM. CDR3 amino acids: CASSLWVVGQAYNEQFF.

The CDR3 here is CASSDGPTYEQYF. The J gene is TRBJ2-7, the V gene TRBV19. Germline CDR1 and CDR2: LNHDA and SQIVND (reference sequence). The CDR3 is 13 amino acids.

This chain connects TRBV7-6 to TRBJ2-5; no DNA is available, so the TRBD2 call from TCRdb remains unchecked. CDR3 length equals 20 residues. CDR1 and CDR2 (germline): SGHVS, FNYEAQ. The CDR3 loop is CASSLDTGLAGGSARETQYF.

V is TRBV29-1 and J is TRBJ1-5; TCRdb lists TRBD1, though no DNA is available to test this call. CDR3 length: 15 residues. Per the germline V gene, CDR1 is SQVTM and CDR2 is ANQGSEA. The CDR3 protein is CSVEEGGTGNQPQHF.

The V and J genes are TRBV7-9 and TRBJ1-2; the TCRdb call, TRBD1, lacks DNA for checking. The CDR3 is made up of 16 amino acids. CDR1 and CDR2 from the germline V gene are SEHNR and FQNEAQ (reference sequence). CDR3 in amino acids: CASRGIWGERNYGYTF.

The chain recombines TRBV7-2 with TRBJ2-7; TCRdb returns TRBD2, unconfirmable since there is no DNA. The CDR3 is 15 residues long. Germline CDR1 and CDR2: SGHTA and FQGNSA. The chain's CDR3 is CASSSLSGRAYEQYF.

The rearrangement uses TRBV14 and TRBJ1-5; the TRBD1 assignment by TCRdb is unverifiable without DNA. CDR3 size: 14 residues. Germline V gene data show CDR1 as SGHDN and CDR2 as FVKESK. CDR3 protein: CASSQDRGVQPQHF.

This chain uses TRBV6-5 with TRBJ2-1. Germline CDR1 reads MNHEY; CDR2 reads SVGAGI. CDR3 length: 15 amino acids. The CDR3: CASRPDGSSYNEQFF.

The chain couples TRBV6-2 or TRBV6-3 to TRBJ2-2. The CDR3 is 16 amino acids. CDR1 is MNHEY, CDR2 SVGEGT, per germline. The CDR3 sequence: CASSSPVDRLTGELFF.

The chain recombines TRBV12-3 or TRBV12-4 with TRBJ2-3; TCRdb selects TRBD1, and the lack of DNA leaves this call unchecked. The CDR3 has 17 residues. CDR3 residues: CASSQPFGGLGTDTQYF.

The rearrangement joins TRBV6-5 to TRBJ1-5; the D call from TCRdb, TRBD1, cannot be confirmed without DNA. Germline CDR1 and CDR2: MNHEY and SVGAGI. The CDR3 is 17 amino acids. The CDR3 reads CASIHPRDRGGDQPQHF.

The J gene is TRBJ2-7, the V gene TRBV10-3. The CDR3 is 17 residues long. The germline gives CDR1 ENHRY, CDR2 SYGVKD. CDR3 amino acids: CAISESSLATFTYEQYF.

The chain carries TRBV4-3 and TRBJ2-4. Germline CDR1 LGHNA, CDR2 YSLEER. This CDR3 has 16 amino acids. CDR3 sequence: CASSQSFSLAKNIQYF.

The J gene is TRBJ2-3, the V gene TRBV7-9; as DNA is missing, the TRBD1 call by TCRdb cannot be tested. CDR3 length: 14 residues. The germline V gene encodes CDR1 SEHNR and CDR2 FQNEAQ (reference sequence). The CDR3 region is CASSPWDSTDTQYF.

This chain links TRBV7-2 with TRBJ1-5; TCRdb designates TRBD1, a call that cannot be tested without DNA. Germline V gene data show CDR1 as SGHTA and CDR2 as FQGNSA. The length of the CDR3 is 15 residues. CDR3 in amino acids: CASSSRTDGDQPQHF. Full variable domain (missing parts from reference TRBV7-2 and TRBJ1-5): GAGVSQSPSNKVTEKGKDVELRCDPISGHTALYWYRQSLGQGLEFLIYFQGNSAPDKSGLPSDRFSAERTGGSVSTLTIQRTQQEDSAVYLCASSSRTDGDQPQHFGDGTRLSIL.

This sequence joins TRBV29-1 and TRBJ2-7; the TCRdb call, TRBD1, lacks DNA for checking. There are 14 residues in the CDR3. Germline CDR1 reads SQVTM; CDR2 reads ANQGSEA. CDR3 in amino acids: CSVGQGNRPYEQYF.

The rearrangement links TRBV4-3 to TRBJ2-3; TCRdb calls TRBD2, which cannot be checked without DNA. The CDR3 totals 13 residues. Germline V CDR1 and CDR2: LGHNA, YSLEER. CDR3 protein: CASSQDPAGGWYF.